This T cell receptor (beta chain) was profiled in a study of cytomegalovirus exposure and HLA in healthy donors. Overall study results and limits: Follow-up analysis found HLA locus-dependent TCR association rates, highest for DRB1 and lowest for HLA-C. In an earlier analysis, about 87% or about 30%: the productive usage of most TCR beta V segments. V- and J-gene trimming of TCR beta was linked (in a later analysis) to a missense DCLRE1C variant. Rarity characterized most TCR sequences, yet some public TCRs appeared in many donors.

A word on this clone: Its specificity is not known.

Germline V CDR1 and CDR2: MNHEY, SMNVEV (reference sequence). Trimming shortened V by 4 bases and J by 2 bases, and 10 bases separated the two germline ends. The length of the CDR3 is 14 residues. Amplification used 60 Vbeta primers and 13 Jbeta primers. Here immunoSEQ multiplex PCR was the method, and the copy in TCRdb shows in-frame clones only, minus some. This sample carries over 150,000 clones, just under 80% of them seen once, and the ten largest clones take 1%. What was sequenced was PBMCs. The sequence derives from a woman in her fifties or sixties in good health and CMV-seropositive. The chain joins TRBV27 to TRBJ2-3; D remains unclear. The CDR3 DNA is TGTGCCAGCAGTTCGACAAATCCCACAGATACGCAGTATTTT. Translating gives CASSSTNPTDTQYF.